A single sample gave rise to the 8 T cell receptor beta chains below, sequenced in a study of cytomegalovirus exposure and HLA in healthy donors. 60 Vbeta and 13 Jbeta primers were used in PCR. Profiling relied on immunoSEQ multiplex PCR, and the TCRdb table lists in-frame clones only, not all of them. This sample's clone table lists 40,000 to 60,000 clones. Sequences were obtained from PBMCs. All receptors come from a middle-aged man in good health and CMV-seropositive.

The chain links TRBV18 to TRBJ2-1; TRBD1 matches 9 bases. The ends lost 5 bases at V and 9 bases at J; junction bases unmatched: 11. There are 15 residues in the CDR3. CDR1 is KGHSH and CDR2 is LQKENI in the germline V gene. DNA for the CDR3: TGTGCCAGCTCATTCTTGCCCGGGACAGGGATTGAGCAGTTCTTC. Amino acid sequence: CASSFLPGTGIEQFF.

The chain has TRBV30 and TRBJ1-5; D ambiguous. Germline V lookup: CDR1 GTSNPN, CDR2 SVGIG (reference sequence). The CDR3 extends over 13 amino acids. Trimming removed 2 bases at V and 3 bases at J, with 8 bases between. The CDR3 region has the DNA TGTGCCTGGAGTCTCGTTCCCAATCAGCCCCAGCATTTT. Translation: CAWSLVPNQPQHF.

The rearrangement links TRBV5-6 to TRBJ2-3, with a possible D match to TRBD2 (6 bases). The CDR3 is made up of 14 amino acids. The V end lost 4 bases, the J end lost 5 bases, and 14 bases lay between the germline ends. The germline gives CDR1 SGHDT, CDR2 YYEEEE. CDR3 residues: CASSRSGVRDTQYF. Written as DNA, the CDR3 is TGTGCCAGCAGCAGATCGGGAGTGCGAGATACGCAGTATTTT. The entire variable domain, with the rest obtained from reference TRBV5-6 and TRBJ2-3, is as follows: DAGVTQSPTHLIKTRGQQVTLRCSPKSGHDTVSWYQQALGQGPQFIFQYYEEEERQRGNFPDRFSGHQFPNYSSELNVNALLLGDSALYLCASSRSGVRDTQYFGPGTRLTVL.

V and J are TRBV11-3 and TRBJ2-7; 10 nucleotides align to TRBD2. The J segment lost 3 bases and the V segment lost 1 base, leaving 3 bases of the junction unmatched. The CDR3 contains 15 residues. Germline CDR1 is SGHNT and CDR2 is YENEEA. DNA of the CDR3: TGTGCCAGCAGCTTAGGCCTAGCGGGAGACTACGAGCAGTACTTC. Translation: CASSLGLAGDYEQYF.

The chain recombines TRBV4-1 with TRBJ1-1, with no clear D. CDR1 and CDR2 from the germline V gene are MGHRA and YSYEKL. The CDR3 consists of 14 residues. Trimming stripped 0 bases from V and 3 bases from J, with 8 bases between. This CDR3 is CASSQEGGYTEAFF. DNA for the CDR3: TGCGCCAGCAGCCAAGAAGGCGGGTACACTGAAGCTTTCTTT.

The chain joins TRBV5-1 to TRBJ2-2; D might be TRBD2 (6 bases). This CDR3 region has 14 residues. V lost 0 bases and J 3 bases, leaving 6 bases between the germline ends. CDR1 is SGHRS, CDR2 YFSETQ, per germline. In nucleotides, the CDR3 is TGCGCCAGCAGCTTGGGGGGGGACACCGGGGAGCTGTTTTTT. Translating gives CASSLGGDTGELFF.

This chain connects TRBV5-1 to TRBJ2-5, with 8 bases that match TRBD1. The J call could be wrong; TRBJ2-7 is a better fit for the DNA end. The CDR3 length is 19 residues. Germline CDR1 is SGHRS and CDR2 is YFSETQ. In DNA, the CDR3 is TGCGCCAGCAGCTTGAAAGGTCCCTTCGACAGGGGAGGTCGGGGCGAGCAGTACTTC. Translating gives CASSLKGPFDRGGRGEQYF.

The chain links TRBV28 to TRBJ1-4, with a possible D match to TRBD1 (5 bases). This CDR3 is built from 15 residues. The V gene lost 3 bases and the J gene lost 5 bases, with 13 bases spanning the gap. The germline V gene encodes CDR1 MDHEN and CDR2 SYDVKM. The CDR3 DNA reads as TGTGCCAGCAGTTTCTATCGGGCAGGGAATGAAAAACTGTTTTTT. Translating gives CASSFYRAGNEKLFF.